Each of the 20 T cell receptor beta chains below was sequenced from the same sample in a study of T cells of healthy individuals. One entry per CDR3 protein results from TCRdb running MiXCR on the 5' RACE reads. The repertoire holds around 79,000 distinct CDR3 sequences, about 5.5% seen once, with around 6.9% in the top ten. Receptor source: a female donor in good health.

This clonotype has more than one count but fewer than ten. This rearrangement joins TRBV7-9 to TRBJ1-5; 8 positions agree with TRBD1. V gave up 5 bases and J gave up 3 bases; unmatched junction bases: 6. Germline V CDR1 and CDR2: SEHNR, FQNEAQ (reference sequence). This CDR3 comprises 15 residues. CDR3: CASSQDRGNNQPQHF. As DNA, the CDR3 is TGTGCCAGCAGCCAAGACAGGGGAAACAATCAGCCCCAGCATTTT. Drawing the rest from reference TRBV7-9 and TRBJ1-5, the complete variable domain is DTGVSQNPRHKITKRGQNVTFRCDPISEHNRLYWYRQTLGQGPEFLTYFQNEAQLEKSRLLSDRFSAERPKGSFSTLEIQRTEQGDSAMYLCASSQDRGNNQPQHFGDGTRLSIL.

The CDR3 protein is CASSLVELSETQYF. CDR3 in DNA: TGTGCCAGCAGCTTAGTAGAGTTGAGTGAGACCCAGTACTTC. The chain joins TRBV7-2 to TRBJ2-5; D call uncertain. CDR1 is SGHTA, CDR2 FQGNSA, per germline. This CDR3 region has 14 residues. The germline V and J ends were trimmed by 1 base and 5 bases, with 11 bases remaining between them.

The genes are TRBV6-1 and TRBJ1-1, with D perhaps matching TRBD1 (5 bases). Germline V gene sequence: CDR1 MNHNS, CDR2 SASEGT. Trimming removed 7 bases at V and 1 base at J, with 13 bases between. The CDR3 sequence is 14 residues long. CDR3 loop: CASNQGDRNTEAFF. Here the CDR3 DNA reads TGTGCCAGCAACCAGGGAGACCGGAACACTGAAGCTTTCTTT.

This clonotype was observed a few times. V and J are TRBV12-3 or TRBV12-4 and TRBJ2-3; 7 nucleotides line up with TRBD2. Trimming at V came to 2 bases and at J to 2 bases, leaving 4 bases not matched to a gene. This CDR3 spans 15 amino acids. The CDR3 nucleotides are TGTGCCAGCAGTTTAAGCGGGGATAACACAGATACGCAGTATTTT. Amino acids: CASSLSGDNTDTQYF.

This clonotype was observed at least ten times. The V gene is TRBV27, the J gene TRBJ2-7; 8 nucleotides align to TRBD1. Unmatched junction bases numbered 9, after V lost 5 bases and J lost 6 bases. In germline, CDR1 is MNHEY, CDR2 SMNVEV (reference sequence). This CDR3 comprises 14 residues. CDR3 region: CASSARQGFGEQYF. The CDR3 DNA is TGTGCCAGCAGTGCCAGACAGGGGTTCGGCGAGCAGTACTTC.

This clonotype was seen more than once but under ten times. The J gene is TRBJ1-6, the V gene TRBV5-4; TRBD1 matches 9 bases. The CDR3 totals 16 residues. The germline gives CDR1 SGHNT, CDR2 YYREEE (reference sequence). V lost 4 bases to trimming and J lost 5 bases; unmatched junction nucleotides: 7. The CDR3 is CASSLGDRGDNSPLHF. CDR3 DNA: TGTGCCAGCAGCCTTGGAGACAGGGGGGATAATTCACCCCTCCACTTT.

The sample holds many counts of this clonotype. The chain couples TRBV7-8 to TRBJ2-4; 9 nucleotides match TRBD2. Trimming took 1 base from V and 3 from J; bases not matched to a gene: 7. This CDR3 is built from 17 residues. Per germline, CDR1 SGHVS and CDR2 FQNEAQ. The chain's CDR3 is CASSLGGLASVKNIQYF. As DNA, the CDR3 is TGTGCCAGCAGCTTAGGCGGACTAGCGTCTGTCAAAAACATTCAGTACTTC. Drawing the rest from reference TRBV7-8 and TRBJ2-4, the complete variable domain is GAGVSQSPRYKVAKRGQDVALRCDPISGHVSLFWYQQALGQGPEFLTYFQNEAQLDKSGLPSDRFFAERPEGSVSTLKIQRTQQEDSAVYLCASSLGGLASVKNIQYFGAGTRLSVL.

About this clonotype itself: The missing conserved phenylalanine or tryptophan at the end of this CDR3 makes a read error likely. The chain employs TRBV30 and TRBJ1-6; the D gene is possibly TRBD1 (6 bases). V was clipped by 4 bases and J by 7 bases, with 20 bases between them. Germline CDR1 is GTSNPN and CDR2 is SVGIG (reference sequence). There are 16 residues in the CDR3. The CDR3 sequence: CAWKEQGAPDNSPLHS. DNA of the CDR3: TGTGCCTGGAAGGAACAGGGAGCGCCTGACAATTCACCCCTCCACTCT.

A word on this clonotype: Given a much more abundant clone one base away, this may be a read error. The chain is built from TRBV5-5 and TRBJ1-1, with no clear D. The germline gives CDR1 SGHKS, CDR2 YYEKEE (reference sequence). There are 13 residues in the CDR3. Trimming stripped 4 bases from V and 9 bases from J, with 16 bases between. The CDR3 nucleotides are TGTGCCAGCAGCATGACTCCGGGAACTAAAGCTTTCTTT. The encoded protein is CASSMTPGTKAFF. The full variable domain, with the rest looked up from reference TRBV5-5 and TRBJ1-1, is DAGVTQSPTHLIKTRGQQVTLRCSPISGHKSVSWYQQVLGQGPQFIFQYYEKEERGRGNFPDRFSARQFPNYSSELNVNALLLGDSALYLCASSMTPGTKAFFGQGTRLTVV.

Ten or more counts support this clonotype. The chain recombines TRBV2 with TRBJ2-7; 9 nucleotides align to TRBD2. Germline-derived CDR1 and CDR2 are SNHLY and FYNNEI. The CDR3 runs to 14 residues. Trimming removed 7 bases from V and 3 bases from J; junction bases left unmatched: 7. This CDR3 reads CASTLAGENYEQYF. In nucleotides, the CDR3 is TGTGCCAGCACTTTAGCGGGGGAAAACTACGAGCAGTACTTC.

This clonotype was found many times. The genes are TRBV28 and TRBJ2-6, with 8 bases lining up with TRBD2. CDR1 is MDHEN and CDR2 is SYDVKM in the germline V gene. The CDR3 length is 17 residues. V lost 5 bases, J lost 0 bases, and 6 bases stayed unmatched. CDR3 protein: CASSPSGGVSGANVLTF. In DNA, the CDR3 is TGTGCCAGCAGTCCTTCCGGGGGGGTCTCTGGGGCCAACGTCCTGACTTTC. Full variable domain (remainder filled in from reference TRBV28 and TRBJ2-6): DVKVTQSSRYLVKRTGEKVFLECVQDMDHENMFWYRQDPGLGLRLIYFSYDVKMKEKGDIPEGYSVSREKKERFSLILESASTNQTSMYLCASSPSGGVSGANVLTFGAGSRLTVL.

With respect to this clonotype: A single base separates this from a much larger clone, so it may be a read error. The chain uses TRBV7-9 and TRBJ2-7; TRBD2 might be the D (6 bases). Germline-derived CDR1 and CDR2 are SEHNR and FQNEAQ (reference sequence). There are 14 residues in the CDR3. With 6 bases removed from V and 6 bases from J, the gap between germline ends came to 18 bases. CDR3 loop: CASSSLGTQSEQYF. In DNA form, the CDR3 reads TGTGCCAGCAGTTCCCTGGGGACTCAAAGCGAGCAGTACTTC.

The chain is built from TRBV20-1 and TRBJ1-6; D gene ambiguous. This CDR3 region has 14 residues. Germline loops: CDR1 DFQATT, CDR2 SNEGSKA (reference sequence). V was pared by 2 bases and J by 5 bases, with 10 bases between. Written as DNA, the CDR3 is TGCAGTGCTAGACTGATTCAGGATAATTCACCCCTCCACTTT. Its protein product is CSARLIQDNSPLHF.

This chain joins TRBV5-6 and TRBJ1-2; D remains unclear. CDR1 is SGHDT, CDR2 YYEEEE, per germline. The V and J ends lost 0 bases and 2 bases respectively, with 8 bases between them. The CDR3 consists of 14 residues. The CDR3, as DNA: TGTGCCAGCAGCTTGGGACCGTCGAACTATGGCTACACCTTC. Translated: CASSLGPSNYGYTF.

The V call is TRBV12-5, the J call TRBJ1-1; 7 nucleotides align to TRBD1. Germline V gene lookup returns CDR1 LGHNT and CDR2 FRNRAP. Trimming at V came to 1 base and at J to 6 bases, leaving 2 bases not matched to a gene. The CDR3 spans 13 residues. The CDR3 DNA is TGTGCTAGTGGTTTGGGACAGGGCCCTGAAGCTTTCTTT. It is translated as CASGLGQGPEAFF.

V is TRBV6-5 and J is TRBJ1-3, with D perhaps TRBD1 (5 bases). CDR1 is MNHEY and CDR2 is SVGAGI in the germline V gene. This CDR3 is built from 13 residues. Trimming left V 8 bases short and J 0 bases short, with 8 bases between. CDR3 sequence: CASGTSSGNTIYF. The CDR3 DNA follows: TGTGCCAGCGGGACCAGCTCTGGAAACACCATATATTTT.

The sample holds a few counts of this clonotype. The V gene is TRBV4-1, the J gene TRBJ2-1; D might be TRBD1 or TRBD2, each matching 6 bases. V lost 1 base, J lost 3 bases, and 13 bases lay in between. The germline CDR1 and CDR2 sequences are MGHRA and YSYEKL. The CDR3 consists of 16 residues. The CDR3 DNA reads TGCGCCAGCAGCCAAGCAGGGGCGGGATTCTACAATGAGCAGTTCTTC. Amino acid sequence: CASSQAGAGFYNEQFF.

This clonotype was detected ten times or more. The rearrangement joins TRBV6-2 or TRBV6-3 to TRBJ2-1; 9 bases are shared with TRBD1. The CDR3 length is 15 residues. CDR1 and CDR2 from the germline V gene are MNHEY and SVGEGT. The J segment lost 1 base and the V segment lost 3 bases, leaving 1 base of the junction unmatched. The CDR3 region has the DNA TGTGCCAGCAGTTATGGGACAGGGTCCTACAATGAGCAGTTCTTC. Encoded protein: CASSYGTGSYNEQFF.

At least ten counts were recorded for this clonotype. The chain combines TRBV20-1 with TRBJ2-5; 12 nucleotides align to TRBD2. Germline V gene lookup returns CDR1 DFQATT and CDR2 SNEGSKA (reference sequence). V lost 6 bases, J lost 4 bases, and 9 bases stayed unmatched. This CDR3 spans 15 amino acids. The CDR3 loop is CSAWAASGRVETQYF. CDR3 nucleotide sequence: TGCAGTGCCTGGGCGGCTAGCGGGAGGGTAGAGACCCAGTACTTC.

The sample holds many counts of this clonotype. The rearrangement uses TRBV6-2 or TRBV6-3 and TRBJ2-3; no clear D gene. Germline CDR1 MNHEY, CDR2 SVGEGT. This CDR3 region has 14 residues. V lost 2 bases and J lost 6, with 12 bases in between. The CDR3 region has the DNA TGTGCCAGCAGTTACCGCTTTGAGCTTGATACGCAGTATTTT. The encoded protein is CASSYRFELDTQYF.